The 15 T cell receptor beta chains below all came from one sample that was sequenced in a study of regulatory T cells in long-lasting Graves disease. Time point here: newly diagnosed GD, antithyroid drugs for less than 3 months. Isolated PBMC RNA provided the starting material for the TCR library. iRepertoire HTBI primers and Arm-PCR of CDR3 regions built TCR beta libraries. MiXCR, applied by TCRdb to the multiplex PCR reads, yields one record per CDR3 protein. The sample records over 350,000 distinct CDR3 sequences, approximately 14% being singletons. These same data were also listed under a study on T cells in Graves' hyperthyroidism and ophthalmopathy.

The sequencing here drew on peripheral blood mononuclear cells (PBMCs), taken at new diagnosis, from a patient treated with antithyroid drugs. The receptors were sampled from a woman in her forties or fifties with Graves disease.

This clonotype has ten or more counts. CDR3: CASSPTTGGTDTQYF. The CDR3 coding sequence is TGTGCCAGCAGCCCCACGACAGGGGGTACGGATACGCAGTATTTT. V gene TRBV9 combines with J gene TRBJ2-3, with TRBD1 matching 9 bases. The V segment lost 4 bases and the J segment 6 bases; nucleotides outside the gene matches: 9. The germline CDR1 and CDR2 sequences are SGDLS and YYNGEE. The CDR3 loop spans 15 amino acids.

This clonotype was counted many times. The V gene is TRBV12-3 or TRBV12-4, the J gene TRBJ1-2; no reliable D call. V was shortened by 2 bases and J by 4 bases, with 8 bases between the two germline ends. CDR3 length: 13 amino acids. The CDR3 DNA sequence: TGTGCCAGCAGTTTATCGACCGTCTATGGCTACACCTTC. It encodes CASSLSTVYGYTF.

For the CDR3, the DNA is TGTGCCAGCAGTGAAGCGCCGGACGGCCCCCTCAATGCTGGCTACACCTTC. Protein: CASSEAPDGPLNAGYTF. J is TRBJ1-2 and V is TRBV6-1, with D unresolved. V dropped 0 bases and J dropped 7 bases, with 21 bases sitting between them. CDR3 length: 17 residues. CDR1 MNHNS and CDR2 SASEGT come from the germline V gene.

This clonotype was seen once. V gene TRBV16 combines with J gene TRBJ2-5; D uncertain. Germline CDR1 and CDR2: KGHSY and FQNENV. Deletions cut 6 bases from V and 4 bases from J, with 12 bases between. The CDR3 spans 13 residues. The CDR3 DNA reads as TGTGCCAGCAGTTTCGGATGGTTAGAGACCCAGTACTTC. Amino acid sequence: CASSFGWLETQYF.

In its sample, this clonotype was seen many times. J is TRBJ2-2 and V is TRBV6-2 or TRBV6-3, with D unclear. Trimming took 1 base from V and 1 from J, leaving 4 bases between them. The CDR3 is 14 amino acids. Germline V CDR1 and CDR2: MNHEY, SVGEGT. The CDR3 sequence is CASSYYRNTGELFF. CDR3 in DNA: TGTGCCAGCAGTTACTATCGGAACACCGGGGAGCTGTTTTTT.

This chain links TRBV5-1 with TRBJ2-6; D might be TRBD2 (5 bases). Germline V gene sequence: CDR1 SGHRS, CDR2 YFSETQ. The ends were cut back, 4 bases at V and 0 bases at J, with 14 bases in the middle. The CDR3 is made up of 17 amino acids. CDR3 region: CASSGLAGDSGANVLTF. As DNA, the CDR3 is TGCGCCAGCAGCGGTCTAGCCGGTGACTCTGGGGCCAACGTCCTGACTTTC.

This clonotype was detected many times. The V and J genes are TRBV6-1 and TRBJ2-1; TRBD2 agrees at 14 bases. V shed 5 bases and J 8 bases; nucleotides not matched to a gene: 5. This CDR3 has 15 amino acids. Germline V gene lookup returns CDR1 MNHNS and CDR2 SASEGT. The DNA of the CDR3 is TGTGCCAGCAGTCCAGGGACTAGCGGGAGTGATGAGCAGTTCTTC. Its translation: CASSPGTSGSDEQFF.

Ten or more counts support this clonotype. V gene TRBV5-1 combines with J gene TRBJ2-1; TRBD1 agrees at 7 bases. CDR3 length equals 14 residues. Germline loops: CDR1 SGHRS, CDR2 YFSETQ. Trimming removed 7 bases from V and 5 bases from J; junction bases left unmatched: 9. CDR3 residues: CASGTGDGNNEQFF. The CDR3 coding sequence is TGCGCCAGCGGAACAGGGGACGGCAACAATGAGCAGTTCTTC. Complete variable domain (other parts from reference TRBV5-1 and TRBJ2-1): KAGVTQTPRYLIKTRGQQVTLSCSPISGHRSVSWYQQTPGQGLQFLFEYFSETQRNKGNFPGRFSGRQFSNSRSEMNVSTLELGDSALYLCASGTGDGNNEQFFGPGTRLTVL.

This clonotype has a count of ten or more. The chain joins TRBV11-2 to TRBJ2-3; 7 bases match TRBD2. Germline loops: CDR1 SGHAT, CDR2 FQNNGV. After removal of 5 bases from V and 6 bases from J, the junction contained 11 bases not matched to a gene. The CDR3 is made up of 15 amino acids. The CDR3 sequence: CASSPWRGGSDTQYF. Written as DNA, the CDR3 is TGTGCCAGCAGCCCGTGGAGGGGCGGGAGTGATACGCAGTATTTT. The variable domain in full, with the rest retrieved from reference TRBV11-2 and TRBJ2-3, is EAGVAQSPRYKIIEKRQSVAFWCNPISGHATLYWYQQILGQGPKLLIQFQNNGVVDDSQLPKDRFSAERLKGVDSTLKIQPAKLEDSAVYLCASSPWRGGSDTQYFGPGTRLTVL.

This clonotype was picked up many times. The rearrangement uses TRBV7-2 and TRBJ2-7; 10 bases are shared with TRBD2. CDR1 and CDR2 (germline): SGHTA, FQGNSA. The length of the CDR3 is 15 residues. With 5 bases clipped from V and 0 bases from J, the junction kept 4 bases outside the gene matches. DNA of the CDR3: TGTGCCAGCAGCATACCTAGCGGGAGCTCCTACGAGCAGTACTTC. It codes for CASSIPSGSSYEQYF.

This clonotype was counted once. This rearrangement joins TRBV7-9 to TRBJ2-3, with TRBD2 matching 9 bases. CDR3 length: 20 amino acids. V lost 3 bases to trimming and J lost 3 bases; unmatched junction nucleotides: 19. Germline CDR1 is SEHNR and CDR2 is FQNEAQ (reference sequence). CDR3 in DNA: TGTGCCAGCAGCTTTCGGATCTGGACTAGCGAGTGGTTGATGACAGATACGCAGTATTTT. It translates to CASSFRIWTSEWLMTDTQYF.

The rearrangement uses TRBV7-9 and TRBJ2-1; D is perhaps TRBD2 (5 bases). This CDR3 is built from 14 residues. CDR1 SEHNR and CDR2 FQNEAQ come from the germline V gene (reference sequence). The V gene lost 5 bases and the J gene lost 4 bases, with 12 bases spanning the gap. CDR3 protein: CASSPVGGYNEQFF. As DNA, the CDR3 is TGTGCCAGCAGCCCTGTTGGCGGGTACAATGAGCAGTTCTTC.

This clonotype was detected many times. The chain has TRBV28 and TRBJ1-5; 7 bases match TRBD1. Per the germline V gene, CDR1 is MDHEN and CDR2 is SYDVKM. V lost 7 bases, J lost 3 bases, and 6 bases stayed unmatched. This CDR3 is built from 14 residues. The CDR3 protein is CASTSGTVNQPQHF. DNA of the CDR3: TGTGCCAGCACTTCCGGGACAGTCAATCAGCCCCAGCATTTT.

This clonotype was detected ten times or more. The V gene is TRBV11-2, the J gene TRBJ2-7; 7 bases fit TRBD1. CDR1 is SGHAT and CDR2 is FQNNGV in the germline V gene. This CDR3 has 15 amino acids. Trimming cost V 6 bases and J 5 bases; bases outside gene matches: 13. CDR3 bases: TGTGCCAGCAGTCAAAGCCTGACAGGGAGAGACGAGCAGTACTTC. Its translation: CASSQSLTGRDEQYF. The full variable domain, its missing parts supplied by reference TRBV11-2 and TRBJ2-7, is EAGVAQSPRYKIIEKRQSVAFWCNPISGHATLYWYQQILGQGPKLLIQFQNNGVVDDSQLPKDRFSAERLKGVDSTLKIQPAKLEDSAVYLCASSQSLTGRDEQYFGPGTRLTVT.

This clonotype occurred a few times. The chain carries TRBV19 and TRBJ2-7, with TRBD2 matching over 9 bases. CDR3 length: 15 residues. V was clipped by 3 bases and J by 2 bases; unmatched bases: 5. Germline CDR1 LNHDA, CDR2 SQIVND (reference sequence). The CDR3 reads CASSMKAGGPYEQYF. The CDR3 DNA follows: TGTGCCAGTAGTATGAAAGCGGGAGGCCCCTACGAGCAGTACTTC.